This entry concerns a single TCR beta chain. The antigen this receptor binds is unknown. No base qualities exist here, and no much larger clone lies one base off it. This entry is derived from a study of a mutant IDH1 vaccine in newly diagnosed glioma (dated by TCRdb to about 2021). About the study as a whole: Patients received eight vaccinations in weeks 1, 3, 5, 7, 11, 15, 19 and 23, corresponding to visits V03 through V10. In the chemotherapy-containing groups, vaccination started alongside temozolomide cycles, whereas in patients who had radiotherapy alone it started 4-6 weeks after radiotherapy. Of the roughly 34 treated patients, 62.5% were male and about 40% were female, and a mean age of about 37 years was recorded. Before enrollment, patients had received standard therapy of radiotherapy alone, temozolomide alone, or radiochemotherapy with temozolomide; most received the combination. Peripheral blood was collected at six visits: V03 (baseline), V05, V07, V10, V12 and V13. For exploratory analyses, 25 to 30 treated patients had longitudinal TCRB deep sequencing done wherever samples were available.

Receptor libraries were prepared by the immunoSEQ multiplex PCR assay. Rearranged TCR beta chain sequences were amplified with the hsTCRB Kit following the manufacturer's protocol. Sequencing of TCRB libraries was carried out on an Illumina MiSeq. The authors' pipeline ran thus. The proprietary platform of the kit vendor was used for demultiplexing, trimming and gene mapping. In TCRdb, the immuneACCESS table is reduced to in-frame sequences with V and J assigned. These tables do not hold every clone; where another copy was compared, an unresolved V gene accounts for under half, and the others remain unexplained. From that table come the V and J calls and clone size; the DNA was used to work out D and trimming. The sample records 45,000 to 65,000 clones, roughly 90% of which are singletons. 2.4% of the sample is in the top ten clones. The time point label here, explained by the study, means: week 11, during vaccination. A 20-mer mutant IDH1 peptide at 300 micrograms in Montanide made up each vaccine dose, which was injected subcutaneously together with topical imiquimod. Donors had newly diagnosed WHO grade 3 or 4 IDH1-mutant astrocytomas with loss of nuclear ATRX. The samples were drawn from NOA16, a multicentre, single-arm, open-label phase I trial in Germany that tested a mutant IDH1 peptide vaccine in humans for the first time. Genomic DNA for TCRB sequencing was isolated from EDTA blood with the DNeasy Blood and Tissue Kit.

Between the V and J ends, shortened by 4 bases and 7 bases respectively, the junction contains 12 bases. From cysteine to phenylalanine, the CDR3 is 14 amino acids long. The retained sequence is limited to the CDR3, 42 bases, with the frame set at the first base. Reading the germline V gene (reference sequence) gives CDR1 SGHNT and CDR2 YYREEE. Broad study findings and their caveats: Pseudoprogression seemed to be unrelated to changes in the top peripheral T cell clonotypes found by TCRB sequencing. Immune responses induced by the vaccine were seen in around 93% of patients across multiple MHC alleles. The authors noted that analyses of patient blood samples could not be reproduced because of sample limitations. Availability determined which PBMC samples were chosen for TCRB deep sequencing.

Sequencing used PBMCs, obtained from a glioma patient whose treatment included an IDH1 peptide vaccine. This sequence originates from a man over 45 with glioma. This chain is built from TRBV5-4 and TRBJ1-6; 6 matching bases give a weak D call of TRBD1. This receptor has the CDR3 CASSTGGGNSPLHF. The DNA reads as follows: TGTGCCAGCAGCACGGGGGGCGGCAATTCACCCCTCCACTTT.